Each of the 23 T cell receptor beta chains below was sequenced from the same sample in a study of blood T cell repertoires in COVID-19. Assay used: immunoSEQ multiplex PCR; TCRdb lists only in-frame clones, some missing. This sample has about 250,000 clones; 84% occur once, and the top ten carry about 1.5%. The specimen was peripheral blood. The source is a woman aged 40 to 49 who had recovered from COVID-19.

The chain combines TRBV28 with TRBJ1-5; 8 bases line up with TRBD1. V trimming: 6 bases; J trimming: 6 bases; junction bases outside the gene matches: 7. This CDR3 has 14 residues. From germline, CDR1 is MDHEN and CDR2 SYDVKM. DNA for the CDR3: TGTGCCAGCAGCCTTCAGGGGGCCGCTCAGCCCCAGCATTTT. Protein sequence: CASSLQGAAQPQHF.

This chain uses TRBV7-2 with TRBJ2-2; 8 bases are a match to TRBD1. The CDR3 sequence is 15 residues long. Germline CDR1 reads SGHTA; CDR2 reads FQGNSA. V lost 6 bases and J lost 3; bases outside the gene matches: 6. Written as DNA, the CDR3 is TGTGCCAGCAGGGAGGACAGGGCCGACACCGGGGAGCTGTTTTTT. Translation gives CASREDRADTGELFF.

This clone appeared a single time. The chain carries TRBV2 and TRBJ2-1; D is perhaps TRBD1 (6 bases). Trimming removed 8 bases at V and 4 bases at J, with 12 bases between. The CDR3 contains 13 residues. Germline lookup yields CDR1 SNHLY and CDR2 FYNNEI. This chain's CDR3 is CASAQGHYNEQFF. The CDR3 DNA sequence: TGTGCCAGCGCTCAGGGACATTACAATGAGCAGTTCTTC.

The CDR3 here is CASSRDRYEQYF. The CDR3 DNA reads as TGTGCCAGCAGCCGGGACAGGTACGAGCAGTACTTC. J is TRBJ2-7 and V is TRBV6-5, with 8 bases that match TRBD1. J lost 4 bases, V lost 6 bases, and 2 bases had no gene match. The germline V gene has CDR1 MNHEY and CDR2 SVGAGI. CDR3 length: 12 amino acids.

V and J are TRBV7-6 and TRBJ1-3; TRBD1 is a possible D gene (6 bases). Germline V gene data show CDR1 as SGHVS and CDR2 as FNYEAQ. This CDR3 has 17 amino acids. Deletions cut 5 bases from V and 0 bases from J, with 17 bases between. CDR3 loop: CASSMGPDRFSGNTIYF. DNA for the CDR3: TGTGCCAGCAGCATGGGGCCGGACAGATTCTCTGGAAACACCATATATTTT.

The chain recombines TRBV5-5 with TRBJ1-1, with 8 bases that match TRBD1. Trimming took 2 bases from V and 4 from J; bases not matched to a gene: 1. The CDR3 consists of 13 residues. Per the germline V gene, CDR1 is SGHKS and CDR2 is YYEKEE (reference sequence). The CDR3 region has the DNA TGTGCCAGCAGCTTACAGGGGGGCACTGAAGCTTTCTTT. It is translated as CASSLQGGTEAFF.

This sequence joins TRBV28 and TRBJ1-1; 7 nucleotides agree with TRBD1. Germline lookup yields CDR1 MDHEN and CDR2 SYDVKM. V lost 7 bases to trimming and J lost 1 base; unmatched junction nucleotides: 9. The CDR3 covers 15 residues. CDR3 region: CASNSWGQQNTEAFF. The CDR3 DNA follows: TGTGCCAGCAACTCCTGGGGACAGCAGAACACTGAAGCTTTCTTT.

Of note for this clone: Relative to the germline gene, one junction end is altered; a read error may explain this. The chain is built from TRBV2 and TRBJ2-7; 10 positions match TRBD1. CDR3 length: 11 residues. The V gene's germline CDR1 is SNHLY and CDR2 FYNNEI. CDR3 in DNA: TGTGCCAGCAGTGAACAGGGACAGGGGAACTTC. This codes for CASSEQGQGNF.

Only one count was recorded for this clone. CDR3 amino acids: CASSRGGQGQETQYF. CDR3 in DNA: TGTGCCAGCAGCCGGGGGGGACAGGGACAAGAGACCCAGTACTTC. The chain uses TRBV5-4 and TRBJ2-5, with D perhaps matching TRBD1 (9 bases). V shed 4 bases and J shed 2 bases, with 15 bases lying between them. The length of the CDR3 is 15 residues. Germline V lookup: CDR1 SGHNT, CDR2 YYREEE (reference sequence).

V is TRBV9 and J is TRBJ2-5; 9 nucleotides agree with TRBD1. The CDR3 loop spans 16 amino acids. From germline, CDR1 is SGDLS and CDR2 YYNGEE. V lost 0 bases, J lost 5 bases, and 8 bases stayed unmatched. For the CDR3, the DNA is TGTGCCAGCAGCGTAGAGGGAACAGGGGGCTGGGAGACCCAGTACTTC. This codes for CASSVEGTGGWETQYF.

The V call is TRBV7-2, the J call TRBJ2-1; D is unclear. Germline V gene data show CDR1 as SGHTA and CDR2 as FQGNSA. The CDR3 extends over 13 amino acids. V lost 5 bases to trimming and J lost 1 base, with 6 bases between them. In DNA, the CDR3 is TGTGCCAGCAGCATGAGATCCTACAATGAGCAGTTCTTC. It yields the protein CASSMRSYNEQFF.

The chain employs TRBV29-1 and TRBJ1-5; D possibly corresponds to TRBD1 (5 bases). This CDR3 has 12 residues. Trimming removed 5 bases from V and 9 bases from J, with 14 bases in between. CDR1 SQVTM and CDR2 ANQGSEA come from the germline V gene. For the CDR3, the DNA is TGCAGCGTTACTTCTAGGGGAGGGCCCCAGCATTTT. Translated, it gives CSVTSRGGPQHF. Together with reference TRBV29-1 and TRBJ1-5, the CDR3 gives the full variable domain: SAVISQKPSRDICQRGTSLTIQCQVDSQVTMMFWYRQQPGQSLTLIATANQGSEATYESGFVIDKFPISRPNLTFSTLTVSNMSPEDSSIYLCSVTSRGGPQHFGDGTRLSIL.

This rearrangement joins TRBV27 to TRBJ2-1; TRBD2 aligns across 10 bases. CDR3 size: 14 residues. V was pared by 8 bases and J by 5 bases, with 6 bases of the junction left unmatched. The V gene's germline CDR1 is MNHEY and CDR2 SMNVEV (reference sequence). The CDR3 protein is CASRWLAGDNEQFF. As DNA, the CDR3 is TGTGCCAGCCGGTGGCTAGCGGGAGACAATGAGCAGTTCTTC.

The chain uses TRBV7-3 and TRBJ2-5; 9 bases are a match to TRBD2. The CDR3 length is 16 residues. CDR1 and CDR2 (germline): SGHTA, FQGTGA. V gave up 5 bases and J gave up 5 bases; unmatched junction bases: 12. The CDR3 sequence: CASSPSGLAGRETQYF. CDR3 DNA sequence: TGTGCCAGCAGCCCATCAGGGCTAGCGGGGCGCGAGACCCAGTACTTC.

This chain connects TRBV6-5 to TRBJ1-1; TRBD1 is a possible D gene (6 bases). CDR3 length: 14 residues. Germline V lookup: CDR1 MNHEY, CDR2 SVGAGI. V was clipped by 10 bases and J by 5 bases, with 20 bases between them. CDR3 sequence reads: CATSRGPNPTEAFF. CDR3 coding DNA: TGTGCCACCAGCAGGGGACCTAATCCAACTGAAGCTTTCTTT.

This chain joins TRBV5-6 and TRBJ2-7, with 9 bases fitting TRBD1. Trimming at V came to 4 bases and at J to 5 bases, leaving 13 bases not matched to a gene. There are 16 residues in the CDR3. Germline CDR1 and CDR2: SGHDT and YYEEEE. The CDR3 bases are TGTGCCAGCAGCCTAACCCGGGACAGGGTCGCGGACGAGCAGTACTTC. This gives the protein CASSLTRDRVADEQYF. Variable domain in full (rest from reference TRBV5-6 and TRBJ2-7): DAGVTQSPTHLIKTRGQQVTLRCSPKSGHDTVSWYQQALGQGPQFIFQYYEEEERQRGNFPDRFSGHQFPNYSSELNVNALLLGDSALYLCASSLTRDRVADEQYFGPGTRLTVT.

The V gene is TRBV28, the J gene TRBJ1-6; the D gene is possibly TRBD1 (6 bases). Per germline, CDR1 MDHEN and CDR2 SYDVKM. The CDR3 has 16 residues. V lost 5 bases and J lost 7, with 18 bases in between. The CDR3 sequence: CASSHGQSRFNSPLHF. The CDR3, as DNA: TGTGCCAGCAGTCACGGACAGTCCCGTTTCAATTCACCCCTCCACTTT.

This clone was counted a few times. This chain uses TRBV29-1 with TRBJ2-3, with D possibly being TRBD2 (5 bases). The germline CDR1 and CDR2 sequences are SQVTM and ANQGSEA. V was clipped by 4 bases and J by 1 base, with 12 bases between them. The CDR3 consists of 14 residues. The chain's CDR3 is CSVVSAVRTDTQYF. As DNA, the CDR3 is TGCAGCGTTGTGTCAGCGGTACGCACAGATACGCAGTATTTT.

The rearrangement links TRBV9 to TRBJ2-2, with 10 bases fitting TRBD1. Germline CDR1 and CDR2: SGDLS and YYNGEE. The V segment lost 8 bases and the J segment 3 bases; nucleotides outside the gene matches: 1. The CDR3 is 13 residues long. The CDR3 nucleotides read TGTGCCAGTGGACAGGGGGACACCGGGGAGCTGTTTTTT. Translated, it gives CASGQGDTGELFF. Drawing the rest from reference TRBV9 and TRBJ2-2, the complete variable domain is DSGVTQTPKHLITATGQRVTLRCSPRSGDLSVYWYQQSLDQGLQFLIQYYNGEERAKGNILERFSAQQFPDLHSELNLSSLELGDSALYFCASGQGDTGELFFGEGSRLTVL.

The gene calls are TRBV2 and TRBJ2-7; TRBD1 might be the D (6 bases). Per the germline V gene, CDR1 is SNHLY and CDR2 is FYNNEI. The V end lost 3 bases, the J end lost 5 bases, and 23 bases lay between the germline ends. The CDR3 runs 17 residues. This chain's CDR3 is CASSERSSGQPFHEQYF. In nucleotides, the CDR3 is TGTGCCAGCAGTGAGAGAAGCTCTGGACAGCCATTCCACGAGCAGTACTTC.

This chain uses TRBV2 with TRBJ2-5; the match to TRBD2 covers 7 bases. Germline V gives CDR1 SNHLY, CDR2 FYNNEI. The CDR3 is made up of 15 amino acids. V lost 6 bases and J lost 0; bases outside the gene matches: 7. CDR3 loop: CASRGASGNQETQYF. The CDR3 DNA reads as TGTGCCAGCAGAGGGGCTAGCGGAAACCAAGAGACCCAGTACTTC.

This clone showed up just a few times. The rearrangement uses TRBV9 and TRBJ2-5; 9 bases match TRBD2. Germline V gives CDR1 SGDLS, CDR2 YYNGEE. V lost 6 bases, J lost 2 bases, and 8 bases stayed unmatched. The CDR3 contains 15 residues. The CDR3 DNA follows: TGTGCCAGCACCGCTGGGACTAGCCTTCAAGAGACCCAGTACTTC. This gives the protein CASTAGTSLQETQYF.

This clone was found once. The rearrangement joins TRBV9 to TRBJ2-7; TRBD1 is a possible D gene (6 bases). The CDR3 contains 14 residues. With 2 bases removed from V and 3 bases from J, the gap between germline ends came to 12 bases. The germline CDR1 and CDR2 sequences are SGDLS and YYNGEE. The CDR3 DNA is TGTGCCAGCAGCGTGGGACATCGATTCTACGAGCAGTACTTC. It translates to CASSVGHRFYEQYF.